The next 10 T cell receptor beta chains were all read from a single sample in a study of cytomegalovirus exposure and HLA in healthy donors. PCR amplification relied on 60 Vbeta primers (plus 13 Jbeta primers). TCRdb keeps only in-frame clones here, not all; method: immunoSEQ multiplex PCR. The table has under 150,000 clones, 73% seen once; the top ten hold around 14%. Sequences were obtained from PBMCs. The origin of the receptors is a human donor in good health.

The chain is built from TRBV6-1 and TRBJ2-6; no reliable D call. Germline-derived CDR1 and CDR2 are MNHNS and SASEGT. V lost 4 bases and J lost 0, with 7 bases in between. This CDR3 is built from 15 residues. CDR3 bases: TGTGCCAGCAGTGCTAGGAGCTCTGGGGCCAACGTCCTGACTTTC. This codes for CASSARSSGANVLTF.

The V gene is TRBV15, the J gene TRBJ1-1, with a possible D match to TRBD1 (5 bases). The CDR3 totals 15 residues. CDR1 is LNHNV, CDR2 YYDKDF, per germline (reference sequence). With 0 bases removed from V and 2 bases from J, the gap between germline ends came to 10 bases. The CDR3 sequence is CATSRDRDLNTEAFF. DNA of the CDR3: TGTGCCACCAGCAGAGATCGGGACTTAAACACTGAAGCTTTCTTT.

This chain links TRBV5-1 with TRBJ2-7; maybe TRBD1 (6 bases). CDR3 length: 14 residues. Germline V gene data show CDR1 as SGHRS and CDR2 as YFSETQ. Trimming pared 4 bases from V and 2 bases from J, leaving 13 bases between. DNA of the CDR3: TGCGCCAGCAGCCGCGAAGGGGGTACCTACGAGCAGTACTTC. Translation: CASSREGGTYEQYF.

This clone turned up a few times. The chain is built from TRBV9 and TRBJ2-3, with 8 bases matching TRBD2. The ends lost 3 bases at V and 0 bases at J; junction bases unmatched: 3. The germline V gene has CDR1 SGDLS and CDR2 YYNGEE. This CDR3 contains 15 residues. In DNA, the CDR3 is TGTGCCAGCAGCGCTATAGCGGGAAGCACAGATACGCAGTATTTT. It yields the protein CASSAIAGSTDTQYF.

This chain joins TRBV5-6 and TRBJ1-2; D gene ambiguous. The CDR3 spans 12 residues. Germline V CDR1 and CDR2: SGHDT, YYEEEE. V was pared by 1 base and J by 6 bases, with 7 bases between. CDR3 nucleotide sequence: TGTGCCAGCAGCTTGCGCCAGAATGGCTACACCTTC. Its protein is CASSLRQNGYTF.

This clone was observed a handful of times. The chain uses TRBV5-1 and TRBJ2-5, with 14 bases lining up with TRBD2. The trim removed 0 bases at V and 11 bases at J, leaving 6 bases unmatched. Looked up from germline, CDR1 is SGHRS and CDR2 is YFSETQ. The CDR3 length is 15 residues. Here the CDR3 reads CASSLAGGLAGEQYF. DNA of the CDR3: TGCGCCAGCAGCTTGGCCGGGGGACTAGCGGGAGAGCAGTACTTC.

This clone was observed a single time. CDR3 DNA sequence: TGTGCCATCAGTGAAGAAGAGGGGGCTAGTAATTCACCCCTCCACTTT. Protein product: CAISEEEGASNSPLHF. The V and J genes are TRBV10-3 and TRBJ1-6; TRBD1 matches at 7 bases. With V trimmed by 3 bases and J by 6 bases, 8 bases remained unmatched. The CDR3 has 16 amino acids. The germline gives CDR1 ENHRY, CDR2 SYGVKD.

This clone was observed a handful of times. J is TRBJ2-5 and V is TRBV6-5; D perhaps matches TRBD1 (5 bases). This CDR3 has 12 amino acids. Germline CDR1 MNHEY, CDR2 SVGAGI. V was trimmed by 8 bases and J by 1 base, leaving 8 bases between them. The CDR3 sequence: CASQGGQETQYF. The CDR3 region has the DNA TGTGCCAGCCAGGGTGGCCAAGAGACCCAGTACTTC.

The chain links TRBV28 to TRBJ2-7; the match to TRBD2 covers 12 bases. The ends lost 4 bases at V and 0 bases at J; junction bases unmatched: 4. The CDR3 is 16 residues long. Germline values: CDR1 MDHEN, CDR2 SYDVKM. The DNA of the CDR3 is TGTGCCAGCAGTTCTGGGACTAGCGGGCTCTCCTACGAGCAGTACTTC. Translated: CASSSGTSGLSYEQYF.

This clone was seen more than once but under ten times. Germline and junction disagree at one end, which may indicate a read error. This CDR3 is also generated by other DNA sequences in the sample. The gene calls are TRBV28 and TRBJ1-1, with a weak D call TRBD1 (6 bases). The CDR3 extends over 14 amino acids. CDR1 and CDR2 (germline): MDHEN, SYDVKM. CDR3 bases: TGTGCCAGCAGGAAGCCTGCCGGGGACACTGAAGCCTTCTTT. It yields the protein CASRKPAGDTEAFF.